The TCR beta chain described here comes from a study of blood T cell repertoires in COVID-19. Study details: There were acute and convalescent COVID-19 samples, and they came from the United States, Italy and Spain. The cDNA or gDNA used as material had been derived from T cells, B-cell-depleted T cells, or PBMCs.

Original methodology: It was from reference gene primer amplification that nucleated cell counts were estimated. TCRdb's table, derived via immunoSEQ multiplex PCR, lists solely in-frame clones and lacks some. That table gives V, J and clone size, and the DNA gave D and trimming. The sample lists 50,000 to 65,000 clones, around four fifths occurring once. CDR3 size: 15 residues. CDR1 is SGHRS, CDR2 YFSETQ, per germline. Trimming took 0 bases from V and 4 from J, leaving 13 bases between them. The sample was peripheral blood. The chain carries TRBV5-1 and TRBJ1-2; perhaps TRBD1 as D (5 bases). The clonotype was recovered from a man aged 65 to 79 with acute or convalescent COVID-19. CDR3 coding DNA: TGCGCCAGCAGCTTGGCCCCGGGGGTAGGCTATGGCTACACCTTC. This sequence encodes CASSLAPGVGYGYTF.